This TCR beta chain was sequenced for a study of molecular identifiers for immune sequencing clone quantification. Broader study findings: Spiked Jurkat TCR RNA originating from one cell could reportedly be identified amid about a million naive cells.

In this sample, this clonotype turned up many times. What it binds is not known. Using its own MiXCR run on the PCR reads, TCRdb lists one record per CDR3 protein. Of a few hundred thousand distinct CDR3 sequences in the sample, roughly 26% were seen once. The CDR3 has 16 residues. From germline, CDR1 is SNHLY and CDR2 FYNNEI. Trimming removed 1 base from V and 5 bases from J, with 15 bases in between. Construction of naive CD8 libraries employed about 20,000 to 1,100,000 sorted cells together with 10%, 30% or 50% RNA. The TCR originated in a human donor in good health. Some libraries in this study had Jurkat cell RNA spiked in. Sequenced input: naive CD8+ T cells from blood, with Jurkat cell RNA spiked in. As to subset: FACS-sorted CD8+CD4-CCR7+CD45RA+ naive T cells. This chain connects TRBV2 to TRBJ2-1, with D perhaps matching TRBD2 (7 bases). CDR3 bases: TGTGCCAGCAGTGAAGGGGCGGGGGCGCCGAACAATGAGCAGTTCTTC. It encodes CASSEGAGAPNNEQFF.